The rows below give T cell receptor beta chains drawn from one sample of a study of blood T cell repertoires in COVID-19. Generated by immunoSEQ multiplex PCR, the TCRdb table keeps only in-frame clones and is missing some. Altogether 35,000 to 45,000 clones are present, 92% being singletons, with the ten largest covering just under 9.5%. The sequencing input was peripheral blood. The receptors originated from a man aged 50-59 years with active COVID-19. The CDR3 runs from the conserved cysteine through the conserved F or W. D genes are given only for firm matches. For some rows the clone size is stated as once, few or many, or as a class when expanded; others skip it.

CASTDSGEPGANVLTF	TGTGCCAGCACCGACTCGGGGGAGCCTGGGGCCAACGTCCTGACTTTC	TRBJ2-6	once	16	NA	TRBV2
CASTWGDRGRGGYTF	TGTGCCAGTACATGGGGGGACAGGGGACGAGGAGGCTACACCTTC	TRBJ1-2	NA	15	TRBD1	TRBV19
CASSFLAGVGELFF	TGTGCCAGCAGCTTTCTAGCGGGAGTCGGGGAGCTGTTTTTT	TRBJ2-2	NA	14	TRBD2	TRBV7-2
CASSTPGGSEQYF	TGTGCCAGCAGTACCCCGGGAGGGAGCGAGCAGTACTTC	TRBJ2-7	NA	13	TRBD2	TRBV28
CASRGGTLSNQPQHF	TGTGCCAGCAGGGGGGGGACACTTAGCAATCAGCCCCAGCATTTT	TRBJ1-5	NA	15	NA	TRBV28
CASSPQTSGKETQYF	TGTGCCAGCAGTCCCCAGACTAGCGGAAAAGAGACCCAGTACTTC	TRBJ2-5	NA	15	TRBD2	TRBV28
CASSWATGDTEAFF	TGCGCCAGCAGCTGGGCGACAGGGGACACTGAAGCTTTCTTT	TRBJ1-1	once	14	TRBD1	TRBV5-1
CASSPRGAGGPTDTQYF	TGTGCCAGCAGCCCTCGTGGAGCGGGAGGGCCGACAGATACGCAGTATTTT	TRBJ2-3	NA	17	TRBD2	TRBV7-2
CASSLDRGISNEQFF	TGTGCCAGCAGCTTAGACAGGGGGATATCGAATGAGCAGTTCTTC	TRBJ2-1	NA	15	TRBD1	TRBV7-8
CASNSAATSGANVLTF	TGTGCCAGCAACTCTGCGGCGACCTCTGGGGCCAACGTCCTGACTTTC	TRBJ2-6	once	16	NA	TRBV28
CASSASGRPETQYF	TGTGCCAGCAGCGCAAGCGGGAGGCCGGAGACCCAGTACTTC	TRBJ2-5	NA	14	TRBD2	TRBV11-2
CASSSHLGLAGEQFF	TGTGCCAGCAGCTCCCACCTGGGACTAGCGGGCGAGCAGTTCTTC	TRBJ2-1	few	15	TRBD2	TRBV11-1
CASSLGRVEKLFF	TGTGCCAGCAGCTTAGGCAGGGTTGAAAAACTGTTTTTT	TRBJ1-4	NA	13	NA	TRBV7-2
CASSIETADTQYF	TGTGCCAGTAGTATAGAGACAGCAGATACGCAGTATTTT	TRBJ2-3	NA	13	NA	TRBV19
CASSWDFEVEQFF	TGTGCCAGCAGCTGGGACTTCGAAGTGGAGCAGTTCTTC	TRBJ2-1	NA	13	NA	TRBV7-9
CASSLTGTSGAYEQYF	TGCGCCAGCAGCCTCACCGGGACTAGCGGAGCCTACGAGCAGTACTTC	TRBJ2-7	NA	16	TRBD2	TRBV4-1
CASSPSIFKRAPREETQYF	TGTGCCAGCAGTCCCTCCATCTTTAAGAGAGCGCCTCGCGAAGAGACCCAGTACTTC	TRBJ2-5	NA	19	NA	TRBV28
CASSAGLAGHTGELFF	TGTGCCAGCAGCGCTGGACTAGCGGGACACACCGGGGAGCTGTTTTTT	TRBJ2-2	NA	16	TRBD2	TRBV7-9
CASSSGIVRGLEQFF	TGTGCCAGCAGCTCAGGTATCGTCAGGGGGCTTGAGCAGTTCTTC	TRBJ2-1	NA	15	TRBD1	TRBV11-1
CASSPTREPNQPQHF	TGTGCCAGCAGCCCCACCCGGGAACCCAATCAGCCCCAGCATTTT	TRBJ1-5	NA	15	NA	TRBV7-8
CASSLQGLYNSPLHF	TGTGCCAGCAGTCTACAGGGTTTGTATAATTCACCCCTCCACTTT	TRBJ1-6	NA	15	NA	TRBV2
CASSQENRGRTEAFF	TGTGCCAGCAGCCAGGAAAACAGGGGAAGGACTGAAGCTTTCTTT	TRBJ1-1	NA	15	TRBD1	TRBV3-1/TRBV3-2
CASTKPGSADTQYF	TGTGCCAGTACTAAACCAGGGTCCGCAGATACGCAGTATTTT	TRBJ2-3	NA	14	NA	TRBV19
CASSNLGSSGPQHF	TGTGCCAGTAGTAATTTGGGCAGCTCAGGGCCCCAGCATTTT	TRBJ1-5	few	14	NA	TRBV19
CASRRDRGAREQYF	TGTGCCAGCAGACGGGACAGAGGAGCCCGCGAGCAGTACTTC	TRBJ2-7	NA	14	TRBD1	TRBV7-2
CASSLDGRSASYEQYF	TGCGCCAGCAGCTTGGATGGAAGGAGTGCCTCCTACGAGCAGTACTTC	TRBJ2-7	few	16	NA	TRBV5-1
CASHYPSGGDGYTF	TGTGCCAGCCACTACCCCTCTGGGGGGGATGGCTACACCTTC	TRBJ1-2	NA	14	NA	TRBV28
CASSFLTGGNNAGANVLTF	TGCGCCAGCAGCTTCTTGACAGGGGGCAATAATGCTGGGGCCAACGTCCTGACTTTC	TRBJ2-6	NA	19	TRBD1	TRBV5-1
CASSTGDYQPQHF	TGTGCCAGCAGTACGGGGGATTATCAGCCCCAGCATTTT	TRBJ1-5	NA	13	NA	TRBV6-6
CASSEVFAGGATPYEQYF	TGTGCCAGCAGTGAAGTGTTCGCAGGGGGCGCAACCCCCTACGAGCAGTACTTC	TRBJ2-7	once	18	TRBD1	TRBV2
CASSLRDISYNEQFF	TGTGCCAGCAGCTTAAGGGACATCTCCTACAATGAGCAGTTCTTC	TRBJ2-1	NA	15	NA	TRBV11-2